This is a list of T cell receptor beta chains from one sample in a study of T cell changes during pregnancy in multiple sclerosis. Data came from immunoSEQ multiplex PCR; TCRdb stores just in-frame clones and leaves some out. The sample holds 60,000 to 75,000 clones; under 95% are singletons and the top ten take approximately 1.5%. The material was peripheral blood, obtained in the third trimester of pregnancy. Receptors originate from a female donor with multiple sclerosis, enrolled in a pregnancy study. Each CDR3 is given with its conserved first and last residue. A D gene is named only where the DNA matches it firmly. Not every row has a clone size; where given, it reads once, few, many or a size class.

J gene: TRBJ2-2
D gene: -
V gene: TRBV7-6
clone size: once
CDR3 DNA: TGTGCCAGCAGCTTACTCACAAGCACCGGGGAGCTGTTTTTT
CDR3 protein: CASSLLTSTGELFF

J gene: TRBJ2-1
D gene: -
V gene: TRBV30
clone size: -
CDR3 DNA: TGTGCCTGGAGTGCCCAAAGGCGGGATGAGCAGTTCTTC
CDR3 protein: CAWSAQRRDEQFF

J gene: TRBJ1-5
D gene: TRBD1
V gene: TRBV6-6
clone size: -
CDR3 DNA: TGTGCCAGCAGTTCCCCGGGACAGGGGCATCAGCCCCAGCATTTT
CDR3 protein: CASSSPGQGHQPQHF

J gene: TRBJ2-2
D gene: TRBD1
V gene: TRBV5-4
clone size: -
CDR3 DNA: TGTGCCAGCAGCGTAGGACAGGGGAACACCGGGGAGCTGTTTTTT
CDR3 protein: CASSVGQGNTGELFF

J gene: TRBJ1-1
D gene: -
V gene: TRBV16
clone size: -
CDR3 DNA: TGTGCCAGCAGCCCCTCCCCGAGGATTCAGAACACTGAAGCTTTCTTT
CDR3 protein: CASSPSPRIQNTEAFF

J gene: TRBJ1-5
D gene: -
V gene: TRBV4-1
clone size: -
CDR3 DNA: TGCGCCAGCAGCCAAGTGCGGGGTAGCAATCAGCCCCAGCATTTT
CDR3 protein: CASSQVRGSNQPQHF

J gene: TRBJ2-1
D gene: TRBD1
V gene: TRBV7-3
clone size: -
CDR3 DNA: TGTGCCAGCAGCTTAACAGGGGGCAAGAATGAGCAGTTCTTC
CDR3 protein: CASSLTGGKNEQFF

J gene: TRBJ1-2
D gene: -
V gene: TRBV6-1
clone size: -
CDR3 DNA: TGTGCCAGCAGAGGACAGTCTGTCGGCTACACCTTC
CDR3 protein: CASRGQSVGYTF

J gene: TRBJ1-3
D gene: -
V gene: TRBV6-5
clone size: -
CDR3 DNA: TGTGCCAGCAGTTACCAGGGGTACTCTGGAAACACCATATATTTT
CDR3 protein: CASSYQGYSGNTIYF

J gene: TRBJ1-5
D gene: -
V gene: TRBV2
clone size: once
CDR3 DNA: TGTGCCAGCAGTGGCGGCAGCAATCAGCCCCAGCATTTT
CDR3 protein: CASSGGSNQPQHF

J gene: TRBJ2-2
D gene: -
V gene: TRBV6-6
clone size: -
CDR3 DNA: TGTGCCACCCCCACCGCGGACACCGGGGAGCTGTTTTTT
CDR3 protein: CATPTADTGELFF

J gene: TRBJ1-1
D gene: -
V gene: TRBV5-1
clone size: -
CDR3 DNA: TGCGCCAGCAGCTCCCAGAGTCACAGAGGGACTGAAGCTTTCTTT
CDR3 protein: CASSSQSHRGTEAFF

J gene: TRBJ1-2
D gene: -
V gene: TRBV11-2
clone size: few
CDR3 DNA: TGTGCCAGCAGCTTAGTTTGGGGCCCTTGTATATTC
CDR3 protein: CASSLVWGPCIF

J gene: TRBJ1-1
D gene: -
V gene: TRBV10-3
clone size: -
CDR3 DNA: TGTGCCACCCTCGACAGGACGAACACTGAAGCTTTCTTT
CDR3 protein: CATLDRTNTEAFF

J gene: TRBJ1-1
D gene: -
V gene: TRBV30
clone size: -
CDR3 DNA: TGTGCCTGGAGACGACAGAATGAAGCTTTCTTT
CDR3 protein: CAWRRQNEAFF

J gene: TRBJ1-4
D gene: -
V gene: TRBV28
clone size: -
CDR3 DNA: TGTGCCAGCAGCCCCGGAACCGTCGGGTGGGAAAAACTGTTTTTT
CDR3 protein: CASSPGTVGWEKLFF

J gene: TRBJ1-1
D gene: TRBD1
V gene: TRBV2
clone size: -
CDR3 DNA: TGTGCCAGCGCGATGGGGGACAGCAGAGCTTTCTTT
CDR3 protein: CASAMGDSRAFF

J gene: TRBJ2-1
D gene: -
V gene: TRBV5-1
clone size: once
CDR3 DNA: TGCGCCAGCAGCTTGGAGGCAGGGCGCTCCTACAATGAGCAGTTCTTC
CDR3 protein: CASSLEAGRSYNEQFF

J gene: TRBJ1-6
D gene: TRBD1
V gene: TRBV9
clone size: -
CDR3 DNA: TGTGCCAGCAACCACGGGGACAGGTGGGATTCACCCCTCCACTTT
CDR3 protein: CASNHGDRWDSPLHF

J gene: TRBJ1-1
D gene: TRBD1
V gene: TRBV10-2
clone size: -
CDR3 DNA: TGCGCCAGCAACAGGGGGCGTGGAACTGAAGCTTTCTTT
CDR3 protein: CASNRGRGTEAFF

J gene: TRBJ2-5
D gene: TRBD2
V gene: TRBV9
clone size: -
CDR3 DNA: TGTGCCAGCAGCGTATTGGGGACTAGCGGGGTAGAGACCCAGTACTTC
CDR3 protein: CASSVLGTSGVETQYF

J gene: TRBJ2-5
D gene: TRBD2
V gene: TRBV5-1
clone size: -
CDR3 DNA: TGCGCCAGCAGCTCCACTAGCGGGGCAAGTAAAGAGACCCAGTACTTC
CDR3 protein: CASSSTSGASKETQYF

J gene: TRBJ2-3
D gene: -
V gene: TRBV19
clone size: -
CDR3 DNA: TGTGCCAGTAGTGAGGCTTTCACAGATACGCAGTATTTT
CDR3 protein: CASSEAFTDTQYF

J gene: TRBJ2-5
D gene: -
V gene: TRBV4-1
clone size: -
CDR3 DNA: TGCGCCAGCAGCCAAGGACTCCTTCCCCCAGGGAGGCAAGAGACCCAGTACTTC
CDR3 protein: CASSQGLLPPGRQETQYF